Below, 10 T cell receptor beta chains from the same sample are listed, as sequenced in a study of OX40 agonist ivuxolimab in advanced cancers. Library preparation was by the immunoSEQ multiplex PCR assay. The clones in this table, taken by TCRdb from immuneACCESS, are in-frame only. Not every clone is retained; where verified, under half of the shortfall comes from an unresolved V gene, and the cause of the rest is unknown. The sample has fewer than 100,000 clones on record, roughly 90% of them singletons. The biggest ten clones account for 9% to 10% of the sample. Sequences were derived from CD4+ or CD8+ T cells sorted from blood, sampled in a trial of the OX40 agonist ivuxolimab. The receptors here all came from an adult with an advanced solid tumor such as melanoma, head and neck, liver or kidney cancer.

CDR3 amino acids: CASSQRTGSSYEQYF. The CDR3 DNA reads TGCGCCAGCAGCCAGAGGACAGGGAGCTCCTACGAGCAGTACTTC. The rearrangement uses TRBV5-1 and TRBJ2-7; 8 bases align to TRBD1. V lost 4 bases to trimming and J lost 0 bases; unmatched junction nucleotides: 6. Germline CDR1 SGHRS, CDR2 YFSETQ. This CDR3 region has 15 residues.

This clone was counted a few times. The chain has TRBV27 and TRBJ2-1; 16 bases align to TRBD2. V shed 6 bases, J shed 2 bases, and the junction held 7 bases outside the gene matches. Germline V gives CDR1 MNHEY, CDR2 SMNVEV (reference sequence). There are 18 residues in the CDR3. The CDR3 protein is CASRGLAGGPSTYNEQFF. For the CDR3, the DNA is TGTGCCAGCAGGGGACTAGCGGGAGGGCCGAGTACCTACAATGAGCAGTTCTTC.

The chain is built from TRBV6-1 and TRBJ1-6; a possible D gene is TRBD1 (6 bases). Germline V gives CDR1 MNHNS, CDR2 SASEGT. There are 17 residues in the CDR3. Trimming took 6 bases from V and 0 from J, leaving 15 bases between them. The CDR3 loop is CASRETGFSSYNSPLHF. The CDR3 DNA is TGTGCCAGCAGGGAAACAGGGTTCAGCTCCTATAATTCACCCCTCCACTTT.

This sequence joins TRBV18 and TRBJ2-7; 7 bases are a match to TRBD2. The CDR3 has 14 amino acids. The germline CDR1 and CDR2 sequences are KGHSH and LQKENI. Trimming cost V 4 bases and J 3 bases; bases outside gene matches: 6. The CDR3 DNA reads TGTGCCAGCTCACTGGGGGGGGGAAACTACGAGCAGTACTTC. Protein product: CASSLGGGNYEQYF.

The CDR3 DNA reads as TGTGCCAGCAGCTTAGAGGGCGGCCAAGAGACCCAGTACTTC. It codes for CASSLEGGQETQYF. This chain joins TRBV11-3 and TRBJ2-5, with unresolved D. This CDR3 spans 14 amino acids. Germline V gene sequence: CDR1 SGHNT, CDR2 YENEEA. The V end was cut by 0 bases, the J end by 1 base, with 6 bases between.

This chain connects TRBV28 to TRBJ1-5, with D tentatively TRBD1 (6 bases). Deletions cut 7 bases from V and 1 base from J, with 11 bases between. The CDR3 is made up of 14 amino acids. Germline CDR1 and CDR2: MDHEN and SYDVKM. The CDR3 sequence is CASTRDRSNQPQHF. CDR3 nucleotide sequence: TGTGCCAGCACCCGCGACAGGAGCAATCAGCCCCAGCATTTT.

The J gene is TRBJ2-7, the V gene TRBV6-5, with D uncertain. CDR3 length: 11 amino acids. V lost 6 bases and J 3 bases, leaving 6 bases between the germline ends. Germline loops: CDR1 MNHEY, CDR2 SVGAGI. The CDR3: CASSLGYEQYF. The CDR3, as DNA: TGTGCCAGCAGCCTCGGCTACGAGCAGTACTTC.

This clone has just a few counts. The J gene is TRBJ1-5, the V gene TRBV15; tentative D call: TRBD1 (6 bases). The germline gives CDR1 LNHNV, CDR2 YYDKDF (reference sequence). The CDR3 consists of 15 residues. With 0 bases removed from V and 4 bases from J, the gap between germline ends came to 10 bases. CDR3 sequence (DNA): TGTGCCACCAGCAGAGAAGGGACATTGAATCAGCCCCAGCATTTT. Translated: CATSREGTLNQPQHF.

The chain recombines TRBV4-2 with TRBJ1-2; D is unclear. From germline, CDR1 is LGHNA and CDR2 YNFKEQ. V was trimmed by 0 bases and J by 4 bases, leaving 6 bases between them. The CDR3 loop spans 13 amino acids. The CDR3 nucleotides are TGTGCCAGCAGCCAAGATCCAGTCTATGGCTACACCTTC. It translates to CASSQDPVYGYTF.

V and J are TRBV19 and TRBJ1-3; D not resolved. CDR3 length equals 15 residues. V dropped 3 bases and J dropped 0 bases, with 9 bases sitting between them. CDR1 LNHDA and CDR2 SQIVND come from the germline V gene (reference sequence). For the CDR3, the DNA is TGTGCCAGTAGTATTGGCAGGAGCTCTGGAAACACCATATATTTT. It encodes CASSIGRSSGNTIYF.